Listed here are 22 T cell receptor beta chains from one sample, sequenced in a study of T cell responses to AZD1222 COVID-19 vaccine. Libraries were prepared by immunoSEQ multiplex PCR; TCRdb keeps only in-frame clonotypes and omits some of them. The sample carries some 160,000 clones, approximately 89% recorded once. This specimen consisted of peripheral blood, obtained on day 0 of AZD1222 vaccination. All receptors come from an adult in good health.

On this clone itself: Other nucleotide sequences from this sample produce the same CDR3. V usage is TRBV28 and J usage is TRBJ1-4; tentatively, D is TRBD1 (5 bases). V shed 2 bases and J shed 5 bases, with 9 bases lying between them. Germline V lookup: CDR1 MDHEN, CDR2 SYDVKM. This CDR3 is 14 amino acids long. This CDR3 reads CASSLTGTNEKLFF. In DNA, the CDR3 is TGTGCCAGCAGTTTAACCGGGACGAATGAAAAACTGTTTTTT.

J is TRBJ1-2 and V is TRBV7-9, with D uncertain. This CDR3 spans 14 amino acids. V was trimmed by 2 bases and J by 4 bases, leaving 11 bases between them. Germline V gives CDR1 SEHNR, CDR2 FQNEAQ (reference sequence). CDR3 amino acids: CASSLIPRGYGYTF. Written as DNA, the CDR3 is TGTGCCAGCAGCTTAATTCCACGAGGCTATGGCTACACCTTC.

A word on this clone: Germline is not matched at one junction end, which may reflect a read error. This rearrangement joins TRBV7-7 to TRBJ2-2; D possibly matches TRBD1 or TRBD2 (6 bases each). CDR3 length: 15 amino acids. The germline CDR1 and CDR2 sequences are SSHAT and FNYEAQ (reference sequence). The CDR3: CASSLGGRFTGELFF. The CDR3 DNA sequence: TGTGCTAGCAGCTTAGGGGGGCGCTTCACCGGGGAGCTGTTTTTT. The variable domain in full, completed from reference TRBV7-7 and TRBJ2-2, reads GAGVSQSPRYKVTKRGQDVTLRCDPISSHATLYWYQQALGQGPEFLTYFNYEAQPDKSGLPSDRFSAERPEGSISTLTIQRTEQRDSAMYRCASSLGGRFTGELFFGEGSRLTVL.

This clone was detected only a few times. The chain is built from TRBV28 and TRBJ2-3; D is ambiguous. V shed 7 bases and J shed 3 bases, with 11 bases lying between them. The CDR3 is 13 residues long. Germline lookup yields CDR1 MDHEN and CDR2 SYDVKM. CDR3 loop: CASNDRRTDTQYF. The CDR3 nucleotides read TGTGCCAGCAACGATCGTAGGACAGATACGCAGTATTTT. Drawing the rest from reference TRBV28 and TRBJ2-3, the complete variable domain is DVKVTQSSRYLVKRTGEKVFLECVQDMDHENMFWYRQDPGLGLRLIYFSYDVKMKEKGDIPEGYSVSREKKERFSLILESASTNQTSMYLCASNDRRTDTQYFGPGTRLTVL.

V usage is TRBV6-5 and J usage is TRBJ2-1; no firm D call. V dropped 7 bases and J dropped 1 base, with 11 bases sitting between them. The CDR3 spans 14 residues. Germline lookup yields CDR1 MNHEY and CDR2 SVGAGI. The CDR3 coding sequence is TGTGCCAGCACGAAGCGCCCGTCCTACAATGAGCAGTTCTTC. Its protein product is CASTKRPSYNEQFF.

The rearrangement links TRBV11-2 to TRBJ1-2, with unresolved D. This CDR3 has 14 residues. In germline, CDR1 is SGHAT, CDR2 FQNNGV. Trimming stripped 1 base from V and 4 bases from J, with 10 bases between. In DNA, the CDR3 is TGTGCCAGCAGCTTAGGGAGTGAGTTCTATGGCTACACCTTC. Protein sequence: CASSLGSEFYGYTF.

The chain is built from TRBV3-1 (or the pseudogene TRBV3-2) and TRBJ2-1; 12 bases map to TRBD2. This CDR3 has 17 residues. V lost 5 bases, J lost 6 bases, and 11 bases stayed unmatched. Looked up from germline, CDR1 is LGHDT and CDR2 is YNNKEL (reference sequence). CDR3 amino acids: CASSSHPGTSGLNEQFF. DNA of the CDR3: TGTGCCAGCAGCTCGCACCCCGGGACTAGCGGGCTCAATGAGCAGTTCTTC.

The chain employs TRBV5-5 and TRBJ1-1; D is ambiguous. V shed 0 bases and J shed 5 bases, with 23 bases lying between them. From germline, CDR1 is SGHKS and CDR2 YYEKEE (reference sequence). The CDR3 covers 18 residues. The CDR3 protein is CASSLAAEVILAGTEAFF. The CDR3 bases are TGTGCCAGCAGCTTGGCGGCTGAGGTGATCTTAGCGGGGACTGAAGCTTTCTTT. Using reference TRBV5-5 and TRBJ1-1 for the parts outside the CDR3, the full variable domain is DAGVTQSPTHLIKTRGQQVTLRCSPISGHKSVSWYQQVLGQGPQFIFQYYEKEERGRGNFPDRFSARQFPNYSSELNVNALLLGDSALYLCASSLAAEVILAGTEAFFGQGTRLTVV.

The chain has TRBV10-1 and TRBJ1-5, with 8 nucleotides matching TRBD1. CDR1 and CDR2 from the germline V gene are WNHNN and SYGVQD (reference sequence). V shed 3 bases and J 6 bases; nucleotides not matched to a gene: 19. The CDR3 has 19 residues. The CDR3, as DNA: TGCGCCAGCAGTGAAGTAGAGGGTCAGGGGGCGAATGTGGGTCAGCCCCAGCATTTT. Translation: CASSEVEGQGANVGQPQHF.

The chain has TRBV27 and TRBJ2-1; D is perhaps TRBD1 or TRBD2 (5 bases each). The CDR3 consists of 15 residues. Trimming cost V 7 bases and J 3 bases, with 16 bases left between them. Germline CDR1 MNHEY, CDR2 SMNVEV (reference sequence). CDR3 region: CASKRLGELYNEQFF. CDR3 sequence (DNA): TGTGCCAGCAAACGTTTGGGGGAGCTCTACAATGAGCAGTTCTTC.

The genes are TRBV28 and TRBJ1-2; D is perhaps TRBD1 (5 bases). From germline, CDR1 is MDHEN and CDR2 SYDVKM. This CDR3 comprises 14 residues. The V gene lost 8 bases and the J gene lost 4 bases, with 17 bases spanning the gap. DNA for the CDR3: TGTGCCAGCCGGGTAGCAGGGTACCTCTATGGCTACACCTTC. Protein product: CASRVAGYLYGYTF.

CDR3 nucleotides: TGTGCCAGCAGTCCGTTAGCGGGAGGGCCCCGAAGCGGGGAGCTGTTTTTT. Its translation is CASSPLAGGPRSGELFF. The chain recombines TRBV2 with TRBJ2-2; 11 bases line up with TRBD2. The V and J ends lost 5 bases and 7 bases, in that order; junction bases with no gene match: 12. The CDR3 is 17 residues long. Germline V gene data show CDR1 as SNHLY and CDR2 as FYNNEI.

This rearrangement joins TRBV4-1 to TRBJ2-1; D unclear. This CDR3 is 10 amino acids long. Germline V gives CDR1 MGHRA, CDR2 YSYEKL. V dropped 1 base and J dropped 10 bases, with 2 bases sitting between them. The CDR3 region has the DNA TGCGCCAGCAGCCAAGGAGAGCAGTTCTTC. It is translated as CASSQGEQFF.

The DNA of the CDR3 is TGTGCCAGCAGCACCATACTAGCGGCCGCAGACAATGAGCAGTTCTTC. It encodes CASSTILAAADNEQFF. This chain joins TRBV11-3 and TRBJ2-1, with TRBD2 matching 8 bases. V shed 5 bases and J 5 bases; nucleotides not matched to a gene: 11. Germline assignment: CDR1 SGHNT and CDR2 YENEEA. The CDR3 sequence is 16 residues long.

CDR3 sequence reads: CASTSNEKLFF. CDR3 nucleotides: TGTGCCAGCACCAGTAATGAAAAACTGTTTTTT. The V call is TRBV28, the J call TRBJ1-4; D remains unclear. Germline values: CDR1 MDHEN, CDR2 SYDVKM. This CDR3 comprises 11 residues. V lost 7 bases and J 4 bases, leaving 4 bases between the germline ends.

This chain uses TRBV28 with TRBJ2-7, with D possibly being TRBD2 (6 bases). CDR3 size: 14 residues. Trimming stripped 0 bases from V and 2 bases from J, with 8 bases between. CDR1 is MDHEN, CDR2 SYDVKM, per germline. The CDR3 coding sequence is TGTGCCAGCAGTTTATGGCGGGATCCCTACGAGCAGTACTTC. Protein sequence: CASSLWRDPYEQYF.

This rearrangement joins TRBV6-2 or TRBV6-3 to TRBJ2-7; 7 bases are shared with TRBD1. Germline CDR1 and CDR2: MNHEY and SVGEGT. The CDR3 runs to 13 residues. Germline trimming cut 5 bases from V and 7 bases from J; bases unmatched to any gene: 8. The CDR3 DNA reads TGTGCCAGCAGTAGGGGGCGAAGTGGAGAGCAGTACTTC. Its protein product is CASSRGRSGEQYF.

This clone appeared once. The CDR3 DNA reads TGTGCCAGCAGCTTCCCACGGACAGGGGGCAACCGCACCGGGGAGCTGTTTTTT. Translated: CASSFPRTGGNRTGELFF. The rearrangement uses TRBV7-2 and TRBJ2-2; 11 bases map to TRBD1. Germline V gene sequence: CDR1 SGHTA, CDR2 FQGNSA. J was trimmed by 4 bases and V by 3 bases; bases with no gene match: 10. This CDR3 is 18 amino acids long.

CDR3 protein: CAIRANTEAFF. Written as DNA, the CDR3 is TGTGCCATCAGGGCGAACACTGAAGCTTTCTTT. The chain joins TRBV10-3 to TRBJ1-1; D is unclear. CDR3 length: 11 amino acids. Between the trimmed V and J ends, which lost 6 bases and 1 base, there was a span of 3 bases. CDR1 is ENHRY, CDR2 SYGVKD, per germline.

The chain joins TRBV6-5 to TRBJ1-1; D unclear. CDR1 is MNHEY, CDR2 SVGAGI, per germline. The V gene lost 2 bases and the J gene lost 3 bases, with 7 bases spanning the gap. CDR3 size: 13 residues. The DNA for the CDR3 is TGTGCCAGCAGTTACGAGGGTTACACTGAAGCTTTCTTT. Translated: CASSYEGYTEAFF.

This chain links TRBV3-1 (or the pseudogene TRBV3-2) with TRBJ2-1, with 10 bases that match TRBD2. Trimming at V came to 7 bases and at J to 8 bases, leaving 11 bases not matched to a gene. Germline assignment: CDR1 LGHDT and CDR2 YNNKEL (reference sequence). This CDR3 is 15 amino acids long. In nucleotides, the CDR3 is TGTGCCAGCACCCGCCGAGCGGGGGGGGCCGATGAGCAGTTCTTC. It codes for CASTRRAGGADEQFF.

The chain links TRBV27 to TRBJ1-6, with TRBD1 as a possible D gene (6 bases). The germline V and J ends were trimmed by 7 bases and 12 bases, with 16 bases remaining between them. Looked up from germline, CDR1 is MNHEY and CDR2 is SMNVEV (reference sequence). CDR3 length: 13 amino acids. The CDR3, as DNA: TGTGCCAGCAATGGCAGGGGCCTGGAACCCCTCCACTTT. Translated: CASNGRGLEPLHF.